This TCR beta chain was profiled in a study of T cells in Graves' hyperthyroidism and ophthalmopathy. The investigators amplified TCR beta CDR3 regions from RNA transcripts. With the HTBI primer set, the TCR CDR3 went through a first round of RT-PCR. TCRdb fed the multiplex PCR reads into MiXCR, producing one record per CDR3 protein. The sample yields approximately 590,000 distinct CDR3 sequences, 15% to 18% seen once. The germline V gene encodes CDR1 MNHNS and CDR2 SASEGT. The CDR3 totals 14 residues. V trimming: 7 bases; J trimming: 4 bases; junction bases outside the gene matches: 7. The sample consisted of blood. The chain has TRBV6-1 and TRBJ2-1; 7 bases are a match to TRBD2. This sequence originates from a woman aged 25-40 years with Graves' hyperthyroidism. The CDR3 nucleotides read TGTGCCAGCAAAGGGCGGGAGCCTTACAATGAGCAGTTCTTC. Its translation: CASKGREPYNEQFF.